Detailed here is one T cell receptor beta chain. Its antigen is not identified. The data are from a study of a mutant IDH1 vaccine in newly diagnosed glioma. Some clones are missing from TCRdb's copy, which holds only in-frame ones; the method was immunoSEQ multiplex PCR. The table lists roughly 34,000 clones, 75% to 95% of them singletons. The time point: week 47, end of study. A 20-mer mutant IDH1 peptide at 300 ug was injected subcutaneously with topical imiquimod. V lost 0 bases to trimming and J lost 6 bases, with 9 bases between them. The CDR3 loop spans 14 amino acids. The V gene's germline CDR1 is LNHDA and CDR2 SQIVND (reference sequence).

The chain uses TRBV19 and TRBJ1-5; D perhaps matches TRBD1 (6 bases). The receptor was derived from a woman aged 40-49 years with glioma. Sequenced here: PBMCs, sampled from a glioma patient whose treatment included an IDH1 peptide vaccine. CDR3 sequence: CASSIDQTGQPQHF. The CDR3 DNA reads as TGTGCCAGTAGTATAGACCAGACAGGTCAGCCCCAGCATTTT.